Below, 10 T cell receptor beta chains from the same sample are listed, as sequenced in a study of blood T cell repertoires in COVID-19. Clones were read by immunoSEQ multiplex PCR, and TCRdb kept only the in-frame ones, dropping some. The data show 350,000 or so clones, with approximately 90% seen just once and less than 5% held by the top ten. The sequenced material came from peripheral blood. These receptors all stem from a woman aged 55-69 years with COVID-19, enrolled during active disease.

The chain recombines TRBV18 with TRBJ2-5, with a tentative D call TRBD1 (5 bases). Trimming took off 3 bases at V and 4 bases at J, with 12 bases between the two ends. The germline V gene has CDR1 KGHSH and CDR2 LQKENI. The CDR3 is 14 amino acids. This CDR3 reads CASSPQQGAETQYF. CDR3 nucleotides: TGTGCCAGCTCACCTCAGCAAGGGGCAGAGACCCAGTACTTC.

V is TRBV7-9 and J is TRBJ1-2; a weak D match, TRBD1 (6 bases). V lost 5 bases and J 7 bases, leaving 14 bases between the germline ends. In germline, CDR1 is SEHNR, CDR2 FQNEAQ (reference sequence). The CDR3 covers 13 residues. This CDR3 is CASSAPGAGGYTF. The CDR3 DNA is TGTGCCAGCAGCGCCCCAGGGGCGGGTGGCTACACCTTC. Full variable domain (outside the CDR3, taken from reference TRBV7-9 and TRBJ1-2): DTGVSQNPRHKITKRGQNVTFRCDPISEHNRLYWYRQTLGQGPEFLTYFQNEAQLEKSRLLSDRFSAERPKGSFSTLEIQRTEQGDSAMYLCASSAPGAGGYTFGSGTRLTVV.

The chain has TRBV6-5 and TRBJ2-2, with TRBD2 as a possible D gene (5 bases). The CDR3 contains 11 residues. In germline, CDR1 is MNHEY, CDR2 SVGAGI. With 6 bases removed from V and 7 bases from J, the gap between germline ends came to 6 bases. The CDR3 sequence: CASRGGGELFF. CDR3 bases: TGTGCCAGCAGAGGAGGCGGGGAGCTGTTTTTT.

The table lists this clone with a few counts. The chain is built from TRBV4-1 and TRBJ1-4; weak D call: TRBD1 (5 bases). The CDR3 contains 17 residues. The V end was cut by 2 bases, the J end by 4 bases, with 17 bases between. CDR1 and CDR2 (germline): MGHRA, YSYEKL. The CDR3 region has the DNA TGCGCCAGCAGCCAACCCCGTACAGGATTTTTTAATGAAAAACTGTTTTTT. Its protein is CASSQPRTGFFNEKLFF.

This clone has a single count. The V and J genes are TRBV19 and TRBJ2-5; D may be TRBD2 (5 bases). The CDR3 loop spans 15 amino acids. V dropped 9 bases and J dropped 3 bases, with 20 bases sitting between them. The germline V gene has CDR1 LNHDA and CDR2 SQIVND (reference sequence). The CDR3 loop is CASQTHSGGKETQYF. In DNA form, the CDR3 reads TGTGCCAGCCAAACCCACAGCGGCGGTAAAGAGACCCAGTACTTC.

The J gene is TRBJ1-5, the V gene TRBV6-1; D perhaps matches TRBD1 (6 bases). Trimming removed 4 bases from V and 1 base from J, with 17 bases in between. Germline CDR1 is MNHNS and CDR2 is SASEGT. CDR3 length: 17 residues. CDR3 region: CASSARWGHPSNQPQHF. CDR3 bases: TGTGCCAGCAGTGCCCGTTGGGGACACCCAAGCAATCAGCCCCAGCATTTT.

The J gene is TRBJ1-5, the V gene TRBV20-1, with a possible D match to TRBD1 (5 bases). Germline assignment: CDR1 DFQATT and CDR2 SNEGSKA (reference sequence). Trimming left V 3 bases short and J 4 bases short, with 16 bases between. The CDR3 runs 15 residues. CDR3 protein: CSASQELTGNQPQHF. In nucleotides, the CDR3 is TGCAGTGCTAGTCAGGAGCTTACAGGTAATCAGCCCCAGCATTTT.

The J gene is TRBJ1-5, the V gene TRBV6-5; D call uncertain. V was trimmed by 6 bases and J by 3 bases, leaving 15 bases between them. The CDR3 is 15 residues long. The germline gives CDR1 MNHEY, CDR2 SVGAGI. The CDR3 bases are TGTGCCAGCAGACAAACCGGAGGTTTCAATCAGCCCCAGCATTTT. The encoded protein is CASRQTGGFNQPQHF.

V gene TRBV6-5 combines with J gene TRBJ1-6; D gene uncertain. This CDR3 comprises 14 residues. Trimming took 6 bases from V and 5 from J, leaving 11 bases between them. The germline V gene encodes CDR1 MNHEY and CDR2 SVGAGI. For the CDR3, the DNA is TGTGCCAGCAGCCCGGCGGATAATAATTCACCCCTCCACTTT. Its protein is CASSPADNNSPLHF.

The chain links TRBV28 to TRBJ2-1; D may be TRBD1 (6 bases). Germline V CDR1 and CDR2: MDHEN, SYDVKM. The CDR3 totals 15 residues. V lost 5 bases to trimming and J lost 4 bases, with 15 bases between them. CDR3 sequence: CASSPHKRGYNEQFF. CDR3 DNA sequence: TGTGCCAGCAGTCCCCACAAAAGGGGGTACAATGAGCAGTTCTTC.